This entry concerns a single T cell receptor beta chain. Primers used in a second PCR of about 7 to 11 cycles were a sample-barcoded 5' primer and a J-beta primer mix. The template-switch adaptor was a 5' adaptor with 12 random nucleotides. It tagged each cDNA molecule. MiXCR, run by TCRdb on the 5' RACE reads, gives a single entry per CDR3 protein. The table records about 2 million distinct CDR3 sequences, roughly 49% of them present only once. Germline V CDR1 and CDR2: SGDLS, YYNGEE. The CDR3 runs 14 residues. Between the trimmed V and J ends, which lost 4 bases and 6 bases, there was a span of 16 bases. Peripheral blood samples of around 9.5 milliliters were drawn from each donor. This record belongs to a study of blood T cells in healthy people across ages.

The TCR sequence derives from a woman aged 40 to 50 in good health. The chain has TRBV9 and TRBJ1-2; perhaps TRBD1 as D (5 bases). The material sequenced was blood. In nucleotides, the CDR3 is TGTGCCAGCAGCACACGTGGGGGAGAGGATGGCTACACCTTC. Translating gives CASSTRGGEDGYTF.